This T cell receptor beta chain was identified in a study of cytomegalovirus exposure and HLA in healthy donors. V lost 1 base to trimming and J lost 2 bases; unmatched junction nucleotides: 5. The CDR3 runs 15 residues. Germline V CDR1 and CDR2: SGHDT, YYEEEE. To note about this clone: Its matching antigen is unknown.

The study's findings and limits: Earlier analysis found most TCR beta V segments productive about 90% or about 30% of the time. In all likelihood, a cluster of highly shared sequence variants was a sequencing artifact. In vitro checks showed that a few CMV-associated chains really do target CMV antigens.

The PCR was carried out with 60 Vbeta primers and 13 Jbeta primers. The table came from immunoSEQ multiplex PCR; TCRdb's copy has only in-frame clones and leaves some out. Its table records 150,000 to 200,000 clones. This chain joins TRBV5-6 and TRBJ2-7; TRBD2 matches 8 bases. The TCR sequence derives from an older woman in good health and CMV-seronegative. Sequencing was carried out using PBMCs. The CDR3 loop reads CASSLKPGGAYEQYF. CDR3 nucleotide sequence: TGTGCCAGCAGCTTGAAGCCGGGAGGGGCCTACGAGCAGTACTTC.